Listed below are T cell receptor beta chains from one sample, sequenced in a study of cytomegalovirus exposure and HLA in healthy donors. Profiling relied on immunoSEQ multiplex PCR, and the TCRdb table lists in-frame clones only, not all of them. The sample includes approximately 110,000 clones, 80% to 85% seen only once; the top ten take 22%. The sequenced sample consisted of PBMCs. The origin of the receptors is a man aged 25 to 45 in good health and CMV-seropositive. Both conserved end residues are part of each CDR3. Each record gives: D gene, clone size, J gene, CDR3 length, V gene, CDR3 DNA, CDR3 protein. D genes are given only for firm matches. The size entry is marked missing in some rows and otherwise reads once, few, many or a size class.

D: -
size: -
J: TRBJ1-2
length: 14
V: TRBV2
DNA: TGTGCCAGCAACTCCTGGGGGACATCATATGGCTACACCTTC
CDR3: CASNSWGTSYGYTF

D: TRBD2
size: once
J: TRBJ2-1
length: 14
V: TRBV13
DNA: TGTGCCAGCAGTTATCCCGGGACTAAGGGTGAGCAGTTCTTC
CDR3: CASSYPGTKGEQFF

D: TRBD1
size: -
J: TRBJ1-1
length: 14
V: TRBV5-1
DNA: TGCGCCAGCAGCGGGACAGGGTTGGTCACTGAAGCTTTCTTT
CDR3: CASSGTGLVTEAFF

D: -
size: -
J: TRBJ1-5
length: 13
V: TRBV7-6
DNA: TGTGCCAGCAGCTTAACCTACAATCAGCCCCAGCATTTT
CDR3: CASSLTYNQPQHF

D: TRBD2
size: -
J: TRBJ2-1
length: 15
V: TRBV5-6
DNA: TGTGCCAGCAGCTGGGGGGGACTAGCGGACAATGAGCAGTTCTTC
CDR3: CASSWGGLADNEQFF

D: TRBD2
size: -
J: TRBJ2-5
length: 16
V: TRBV28
DNA: TGTGCCAGCAGTTATCCGACTAGCGGGCAGAAAGAGACCCAGTACTTC
CDR3: CASSYPTSGQKETQYF

D: -
size: -
J: TRBJ1-2
length: 13
V: TRBV13
DNA: TGTGCCAGCAGCTTAACCGGACTAAAGGGCTACACCTTC
CDR3: CASSLTGLKGYTF

D: -
size: -
J: TRBJ2-2
length: 13
V: TRBV5-6
DNA: TGTGCCAGCAGCTTGGTACAGACCGGGGAGCTGTTTTTT
CDR3: CASSLVQTGELFF

D: -
size: once
J: TRBJ2-7
length: 13
V: TRBV5-4
DNA: TGTGCCAGCAGCGCAACTCCACCAGGCGAGCAGTACTTC
CDR3: CASSATPPGEQYF

D: -
size: -
J: TRBJ1-2
length: 12
V: TRBV29-1
DNA: TGCAGCGTCGCTTCGCTAAGGGGTGGCTACACCTTC
CDR3: CSVASLRGGYTF

D: -
size: -
J: TRBJ1-5
length: 15
V: TRBV9
DNA: TGTGCCAGCAGCGTAGGGGCCTATAGCAATCAGCCCCAGCATTTT
CDR3: CASSVGAYSNQPQHF

D: -
size: -
J: TRBJ1-1
length: 12
V: TRBV7-9
DNA: TGTGCCAGCAGCTTTCCAGAAGTTGAAGCTTTCTTT
CDR3: CASSFPEVEAFF

D: TRBD1
size: -
J: TRBJ1-1
length: 16
V: TRBV28
DNA: TGTGCCAGCACGGCCGGGACAGGGGTTATGAACACTGAAGCTTTCTTT
CDR3: CASTAGTGVMNTEAFF

D: -
size: -
J: TRBJ2-3
length: 17
V: TRBV5-1
DNA: TGCGCCAGCAGCTTTGCCCTCGGAGGGCAGTACACAGATACGCAGTATTTT
CDR3: CASSFALGGQYTDTQYF

D: -
size: -
J: TRBJ1-2
length: 14
V: TRBV27
DNA: TGTGCCAGCAGTTTATCGGCGGGGGTCCGTGGCTACACCTTC
CDR3: CASSLSAGVRGYTF

D: TRBD2
size: once
J: TRBJ2-2
length: 18
V: TRBV11-2
DNA: TGTGCCAGCAGCAAGGGCCTAGCGGGAGGGCGGGGCGCCGGGGAGCTGTTTTTT
CDR3: CASSKGLAGGRGAGELFF

D: -
size: once
J: TRBJ1-5
length: 15
V: TRBV7-8
DNA: TGTGCCAGCAGCTTATTTCAGCGGGGGAATCAGCCCCAGCATTTT
CDR3: CASSLFQRGNQPQHF